This record covers a single T cell receptor (beta chain). Its antigen is still unknown. The table came from immunoSEQ multiplex PCR; TCRdb's copy has only in-frame clones and leaves some out. This table holds some 100,000 clones, around 90% found once. Trimming took 0 bases from V and 6 from J, leaving 14 bases between them. CDR3 length equals 15 residues. From germline, CDR1 is LGHNA and CDR2 YSLEER. This record comes from a study of T cell responses to AZD1222 COVID-19 vaccine. Study-level points and caveats: Across the whole spike, CD4 TCRs peaked at regions 160-218 and 743-854. Once two AZD1222 doses were given, Spike-specific TCR breadth and depth went up. Clonal diversity was possibly underestimated, and the donors were mostly white British, with more females.

Whether given at about 4 or about 12 weeks, second doses were pooled. The clonotype comes from an adult who received the AZD1222 COVID-19 vaccine. The rearrangement links TRBV4-3 to TRBJ1-1; possible D gene TRBD1, 5 bases. The source was peripheral blood, collected 28 days after the second AZD1222 dose. CDR3 amino acids: CASSQELFLGAEAFF. The CDR3 bases are TGCGCCAGCAGCCAAGAGCTCTTCTTGGGGGCTGAAGCTTTCTTT.